The 23 T cell receptor beta chains below were found in one sample sequenced in a study of cytomegalovirus exposure and HLA in healthy donors. A multiplex PCR was run with 60 Vbeta primers and 13 Jbeta primers. The assay was immunoSEQ multiplex PCR, and TCRdb's table has in-frame clones only and misses some. This sample has 90,000 to 130,000 clones, with approximately 58% found just once. Sequencing input: PBMCs. The receptors were sampled from a woman between 25 and 40 years old in good health and CMV-seronegative.

This clone appeared once. The V call is TRBV6-5, the J call TRBJ1-3; D gene uncertain. The V end lost 5 bases, the J end lost 4 bases, and 9 bases lay between the germline ends. Per the germline V gene, CDR1 is MNHEY and CDR2 is SVGAGI. This CDR3 is built from 13 residues. The CDR3 DNA reads as TGTGCCAGCAGTGGGCCCGTCGGAAACACCATATATTTT. It translates to CASSGPVGNTIYF.

V and J are TRBV27 and TRBJ2-5; D is perhaps TRBD1 (5 bases). The CDR3 sequence is 13 residues long. V was pared by 4 bases and J by 5 bases, with 11 bases between. Germline V gene sequence: CDR1 MNHEY, CDR2 SMNVEV (reference sequence). The CDR3 loop reads CASSSRVGETQYF. For the CDR3, the DNA is TGTGCCAGCAGTTCCAGGGTTGGCGAGACCCAGTACTTC.

This clone appeared a few times. V gene TRBV7-2 combines with J gene TRBJ2-2; D unresolved. V lost 0 bases, J lost 7 bases, and 6 bases lay in between. Germline V lookup: CDR1 SGHTA, CDR2 FQGNSA. The CDR3 runs 13 residues. CDR3 sequence reads: CASSLARGGELFF. The CDR3 DNA is TGTGCCAGCAGCTTAGCGCGAGGCGGGGAGCTGTTTTTT.

This chain joins TRBV27 and TRBJ2-5; 9 bases fit TRBD1. The junction had 10 bases not matched to a gene; V was cut back by 6 bases and J by 5 bases. The CDR3 is 15 amino acids. Germline V gene sequence: CDR1 MNHEY, CDR2 SMNVEV (reference sequence). The CDR3 sequence: CASSSQGAFLETQYF. The CDR3 DNA is TGTGCCAGCAGCTCACAGGGGGCGTTCTTGGAGACCCAGTACTTC.

The chain is built from TRBV6-1 and TRBJ1-2; TRBD1 matches 7 bases. Germline V gives CDR1 MNHNS, CDR2 SASEGT. CDR3 length: 19 residues. The ends lost 0 bases at V and 6 bases at J; junction bases unmatched: 19. The CDR3 region is CASSEAPTGLLRGKDGYTF. As DNA, the CDR3 is TGTGCCAGCAGTGAAGCACCGACAGGGCTGTTGCGTGGAAAGGATGGCTACACCTTC.

The chain recombines TRBV27 with TRBJ2-3; D possibly corresponds to TRBD2 (6 bases). The CDR3 is 14 amino acids. Germline assignment: CDR1 MNHEY and CDR2 SMNVEV (reference sequence). V was pared by 4 bases and J by 1 base, with 9 bases between. The CDR3 nucleotides read TGTGCCAGCAGTTGGGGACTTGGCACAGATACGCAGTATTTT. Its translation: CASSWGLGTDTQYF.

A note on this clone: An end of the junction does not agree with germline; a read error may underlie this. Additional DNA sequences in this sample encode the identical CDR3. The rearrangement joins TRBV6-1 to TRBJ2-3; 7 bases line up with TRBD1. This CDR3 is built from 14 residues. CDR1 MNHNS and CDR2 SASEGT come from the germline V gene. The CDR3 loop is CASSKQGPPDTQYF. CDR3 sequence (DNA): TGTGCCAGCAGTAAACAGGGGCCCCCAGACACGCAGTATTTT.

Concerning this clone itself: One end of the junction does not line up with germline, which may come from a read error. The rearrangement uses TRBV27 and TRBJ2-7; 7 bases match TRBD1. Germline assignment: CDR1 MNHEY and CDR2 SMNVEV (reference sequence). The length of the CDR3 is 14 residues. CDR3 in amino acids: CASSFEYRGYEQYF. DNA of the CDR3: TGTGCCAGTAGTTTTGAGTACAGGGGCTACGAGCAGTACTTC.

The chain uses TRBV5-1 and TRBJ1-6, with TRBD1 matching 9 bases. The germline CDR1 and CDR2 sequences are SGHRS and YFSETQ. Trimming took 0 bases from V and 10 from J; bases not matched to a gene: 5. CDR3 length: 15 residues. The CDR3 region is CASSLGGQGGSPLHF. The CDR3 DNA is TGCGCCAGCAGCTTGGGGGGACAGGGAGGCTCACCCCTCCACTTT.

A word on this clone: Compared with germline, one end of the junction differs, possibly owing to a read error. The V gene is TRBV2, the J gene TRBJ2-5, with 10 nucleotides matching TRBD2. This CDR3 is 15 amino acids long. CDR1 and CDR2 (germline): SNHLY, FYNNEI. Written as DNA, the CDR3 is TGTGCCAGCAGTGAAGGACTAGCGGGCCAAGAGGCCCAGTACTTC. The encoded protein is CASSEGLAGQEAQYF.

This clone has more than one count but fewer than ten. The chain joins TRBV2 to TRBJ2-6; 7 bases fit TRBD1. The V gene end was trimmed by 7 bases and the J gene end by 0 bases; junction bases not matched to a gene: 6. CDR1 and CDR2 from the germline V gene are SNHLY and FYNNEI. This CDR3 has 16 amino acids. The CDR3 DNA is TGTGCCAGCATCCGCCCAGGGGGCTCTGGGGCCAACGTCCTGACTTTC. Translating gives CASIRPGGSGANVLTF.

This chain joins TRBV4-1 and TRBJ1-2, with D tentatively TRBD1 (5 bases). CDR1 is MGHRA and CDR2 is YSYEKL in the germline V gene. Deletions cut 2 bases from V and 2 bases from J, with 9 bases between. The CDR3 consists of 14 residues. This chain's CDR3 is CASSQPDRNYGYTF. As DNA, the CDR3 is TGCGCCAGCAGCCAACCAGACAGAAACTATGGCTACACCTTC.

V is TRBV7-6 and J is TRBJ2-1, with 11 positions matching TRBD2. Germline lookup yields CDR1 SGHVS and CDR2 FNYEAQ. Trimming at V came to 1 base and at J to 4 bases, leaving 3 bases not matched to a gene. The CDR3 runs 16 residues. The CDR3 nucleotides are TGTGCCAGCAGCTTAGAGGGGACTAGCGGTTACAATGAGCAGTTCTTC. As protein: CASSLEGTSGYNEQFF.

The chain recombines TRBV5-6 with TRBJ2-2; TRBD1 might be the D (5 bases). In germline, CDR1 is SGHDT, CDR2 YYEEEE. This CDR3 spans 16 amino acids. Trimming took off 4 bases at V and 4 bases at J, with 17 bases between the two ends. The CDR3: CASSRTYEYGTGELFF. CDR3 in DNA: TGTGCCAGCAGCCGGACATATGAGTACGGCACCGGGGAGCTGTTTTTT.

The genes are TRBV29-1 and TRBJ2-5; 13 positions agree with TRBD2. The DNA end favors TRBJ2-7, so the J call may be wrong. The CDR3 runs 17 residues. Looked up from germline, CDR1 is SQVTM and CDR2 is ANQGSEA. The CDR3, as DNA: TGCAGCGTTGAAGATCCTGGGACTAGCGGGAAGGGTCACGAGCAGTACTTC. It translates to CSVEDPGTSGKGHEQYF.

This chain's CDR3 is CASRRHHTRDTEKLFF. The DNA for the CDR3 is TGTGCCAGTAGACGACACCACACCCGGGACACCGAAAAACTGTTTTTT. The chain links TRBV19 to TRBJ1-4; TRBD1 might be the D (6 bases). V was cut by 6 bases and J by 8 bases, with 22 bases left in between. CDR1 LNHDA and CDR2 SQIVND come from the germline V gene (reference sequence). The CDR3 loop spans 16 amino acids. Looking up the rest from reference TRBV19 and TRBJ1-4 gives the full variable domain: DGGITQSPKYLFRKEGQNVTLSCEQNLNHDAMYWYRQDPGQGLRLIYYSQIVNDFQKGDIAEGYSVSREKKESFPLTVTSAQKNPTAFYLCASRRHHTRDTEKLFFGSGTQLSVL.

This clone was seen only a few times. This chain's CDR3 is CASRRQYNSPLHF. For the CDR3, the DNA is TGTGCCAGCAGGCGACAGTATAATTCACCCCTCCACTTT. The chain uses TRBV6-5 and TRBJ1-6; D is perhaps TRBD1 (5 bases). CDR3 size: 13 residues. Germline V gene lookup returns CDR1 MNHEY and CDR2 SVGAGI. Trimming took 6 bases from V and 4 from J, leaving 7 bases between them.

Only one count was recorded for this clone. The V gene is TRBV5-1, the J gene TRBJ1-2; TRBD1 aligns across 10 bases. Trimming removed 4 bases from V and 4 bases from J; junction bases left unmatched: 7. Germline V gene sequence: CDR1 SGHRS, CDR2 YFSETQ. This CDR3 comprises 15 residues. CDR3 nucleotide sequence: TGCGCCAGCAGCCCTACGGGACAGGGGTCCTATGGCTACACCTTC. It specifies CASSPTGQGSYGYTF.

This clone appeared a single time. V and J are TRBV5-1 and TRBJ2-5; maybe TRBD2 (5 bases). V lost 4 bases and J 7 bases, leaving 17 bases between the germline ends. Germline values: CDR1 SGHRS, CDR2 YFSETQ. The CDR3 spans 14 residues. The DNA for the CDR3 is TGCGCCAGCAGCCCCCAGGACTCCGGAGGGACCCAGTACTTC. Its protein is CASSPQDSGGTQYF.

The rearrangement links TRBV14 to TRBJ2-2; 11 bases map to TRBD2. Germline CDR1 SGHDN, CDR2 FVKESK. After removal of 5 bases from V and 2 bases from J, the junction contained 10 bases not matched to a gene. The length of the CDR3 is 18 residues. DNA of the CDR3: TGTGCCAGCAGCGCCCGGCATGGACTAGCGGGTAACACCGGGGAGCTGTTTTTT. This encodes CASSARHGLAGNTGELFF.

This rearrangement joins TRBV2 to TRBJ2-1; a weak D match, TRBD1 (5 bases). Germline V gives CDR1 SNHLY, CDR2 FYNNEI. CDR3 length: 15 amino acids. V was pared by 1 base and J by 0 bases, with 7 bases between. CDR3 sequence reads: CASSEDRSSYNEQFF. The CDR3 DNA reads as TGTGCCAGCAGTGAAGACAGGAGCTCCTACAATGAGCAGTTCTTC.

The rearrangement joins TRBV5-5 to TRBJ1-5; a possible D gene is TRBD1 (6 bases). Trimming pared 4 bases from V and 5 bases from J, leaving 16 bases between. The CDR3 is 15 amino acids. Germline V gives CDR1 SGHKS, CDR2 YYEKEE (reference sequence). The CDR3 region is CASSPARRGYQPQHF. The CDR3, as DNA: TGTGCCAGCAGCCCAGCCCGCAGGGGCTATCAGCCCCAGCATTTT.

The V and J genes are TRBV7-8 and TRBJ2-7; TRBD1 might be the D (6 bases). Trimming pared 6 bases from V and 1 base from J, leaving 13 bases between. The CDR3 extends over 14 amino acids. Germline V gene data show CDR1 as SGHVS and CDR2 as FQNEAQ. The CDR3 loop is CASSGQTYSYEQYF. CDR3 coding DNA: TGTGCCAGCAGTGGACAGACTTATTCCTACGAGCAGTACTTC.